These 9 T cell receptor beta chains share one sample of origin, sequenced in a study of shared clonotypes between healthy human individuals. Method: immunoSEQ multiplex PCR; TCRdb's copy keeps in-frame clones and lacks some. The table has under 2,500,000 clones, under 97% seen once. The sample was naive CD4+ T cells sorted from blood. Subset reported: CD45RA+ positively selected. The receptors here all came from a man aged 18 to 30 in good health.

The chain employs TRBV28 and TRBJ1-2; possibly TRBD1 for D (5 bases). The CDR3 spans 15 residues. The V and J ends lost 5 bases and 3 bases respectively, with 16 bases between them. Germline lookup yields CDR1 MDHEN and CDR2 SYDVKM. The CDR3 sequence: CASSPHGEGDYGYTF. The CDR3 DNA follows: TGTGCCAGCAGTCCCCATGGTGAAGGGGACTATGGCTACACCTTC.

CDR3 nucleotide sequence: TGTGCCTGGAGTCCGGGGACAAAAGGAAACACCATATATTTT. The encoded protein is CAWSPGTKGNTIYF. The chain is built from TRBV30 and TRBJ1-3; D may be TRBD1 (6 bases). The CDR3 length is 14 residues. Per the germline V gene, CDR1 is GTSNPN and CDR2 is SVGIG (reference sequence). The V gene lost 2 bases and the J gene lost 4 bases, with 12 bases spanning the gap.

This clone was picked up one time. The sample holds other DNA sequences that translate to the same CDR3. In DNA, the CDR3 is TGTGCCAGCAGTTTAGGGGGCAGCTACGAGCAGTACTTC. This sequence encodes CASSLGGSYEQYF. V usage is TRBV28 and J usage is TRBJ2-7, with D perhaps TRBD1 (6 bases). The CDR3 covers 13 residues. The germline CDR1 and CDR2 sequences are MDHEN and SYDVKM. V lost 2 bases to trimming and J lost 3 bases, with 8 bases between them.

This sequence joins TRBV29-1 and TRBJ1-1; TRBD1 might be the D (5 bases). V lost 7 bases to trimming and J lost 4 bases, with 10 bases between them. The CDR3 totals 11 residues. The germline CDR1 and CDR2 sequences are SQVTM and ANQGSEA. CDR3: CSEGRVTEAFF. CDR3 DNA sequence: TGCAGCGAGGGACGTGTCACTGAAGCTTTCTTT.

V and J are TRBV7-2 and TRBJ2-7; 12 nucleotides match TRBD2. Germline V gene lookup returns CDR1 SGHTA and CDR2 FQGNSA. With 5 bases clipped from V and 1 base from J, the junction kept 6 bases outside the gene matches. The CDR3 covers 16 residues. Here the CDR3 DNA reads TGTGCCAGCAGCGTCGGACTAGCGGGGAGTTCCTACGAGCAGTACTTC. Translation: CASSVGLAGSSYEQYF.

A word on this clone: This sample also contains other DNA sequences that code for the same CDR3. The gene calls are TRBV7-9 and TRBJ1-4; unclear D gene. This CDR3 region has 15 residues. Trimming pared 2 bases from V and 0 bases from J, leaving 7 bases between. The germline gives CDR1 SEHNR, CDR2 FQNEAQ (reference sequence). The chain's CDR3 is CASSLSRSTNEKLFF. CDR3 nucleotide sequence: TGTGCCAGCAGCTTATCCCGCTCAACTAATGAAAAACTGTTTTTT.

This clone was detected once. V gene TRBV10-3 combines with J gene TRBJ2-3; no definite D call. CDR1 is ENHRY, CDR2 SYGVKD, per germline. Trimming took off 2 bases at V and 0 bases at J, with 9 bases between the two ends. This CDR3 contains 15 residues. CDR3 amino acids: CAISEGSASTDTQYF. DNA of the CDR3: TGTGCCATCAGTGAGGGTAGTGCTAGCACAGATACGCAGTATTTT.

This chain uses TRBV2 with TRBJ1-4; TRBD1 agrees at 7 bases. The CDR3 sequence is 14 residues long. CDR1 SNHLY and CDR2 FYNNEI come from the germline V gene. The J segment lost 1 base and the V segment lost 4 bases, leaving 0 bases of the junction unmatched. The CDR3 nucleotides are TGTGCCAGCAGTGGACAGGGAACTAATGAAAAACTGTTTTTT. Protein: CASSGQGTNEKLFF.

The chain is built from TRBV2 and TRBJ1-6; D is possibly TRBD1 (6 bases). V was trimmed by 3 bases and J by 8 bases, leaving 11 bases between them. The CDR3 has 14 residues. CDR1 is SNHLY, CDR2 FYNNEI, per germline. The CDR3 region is CASSDLWTDSPLHF. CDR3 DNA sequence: TGTGCCAGCAGTGACCTCTGGACAGATTCACCCCTCCACTTT.